The subject of this entry is one TCR beta chain. The source of the sample is a study of T-cell reconstitution after alpha-beta-depleted transplantation in children. Germline V CDR1 and CDR2: MNHNS, SASEGT. V was shortened by 6 bases and J by 6 bases, with 17 bases between the two germline ends. There are 14 residues in the CDR3. The TCRbeta library incorporated unique molecular identifiers. Each CDR3 protein gets one entry after TCRdb re-called the PCR reads with MiXCR. The data contain some 350,000 distinct CDR3 sequences, about a tenth of them singletons. The chain employs TRBV6-1 and TRBJ1-1, with D possibly matching TRBD1 (5 bases). This TCR was recovered from a human donor who donated a stem cell graft to a child with acute lymphoblastic leukemia. Source: PBMCs from the stem cell graft donor, taken from the stem cell graft. Written as DNA, the CDR3 is TGTGCCAGCAGAGGGGAGTACAGAGGGGCTGAAGCTTTCTTT. As protein: CASRGEYRGAEAFF.